Below, 18 T cell receptor beta chains from the same sample are listed, as sequenced in a study of blood T cell repertoires in COVID-19. Clones were read by immunoSEQ multiplex PCR, and TCRdb kept only the in-frame ones, dropping some. The profile shows 200,000 to 250,000 clones, around nine tenths of them singletons. What was sequenced was peripheral blood. The receptors were gathered from a woman in her forties with acute or convalescent COVID-19.

This rearrangement joins TRBV5-6 to TRBJ1-2; 11 bases are shared with TRBD1. The CDR3 extends over 15 amino acids. Germline V gene lookup returns CDR1 SGHDT and CDR2 YYEEEE. J lost 4 bases, V lost 4 bases, and 6 bases had no gene match. The CDR3 coding sequence is TGTGCCAGCAGCCACGGGACAGGGGGTAGCTATGGCTACACCTTC. Translation: CASSHGTGGSYGYTF.

The V and J genes are TRBV6-2 or TRBV6-3 and TRBJ2-3, with D uncertain. With 0 bases removed from V and 3 bases from J, the gap between germline ends came to 10 bases. The CDR3 is made up of 15 amino acids. Germline CDR1 reads MNHEY; CDR2 reads SVGEGT. CDR3 coding DNA: TGTGCCAGCAGTTACTCGCTGGCATTTACAGATACGCAGTATTTT. Protein: CASSYSLAFTDTQYF.

The V call is TRBV27, the J call TRBJ1-2; the match to TRBD1 covers 9 bases. The germline V gene encodes CDR1 MNHEY and CDR2 SMNVEV (reference sequence). The CDR3 runs to 14 residues. V was pared by 8 bases and J by 4 bases, with 8 bases of the junction left unmatched. Here the CDR3 DNA reads TGTGCCAGCCGACCACAGACAGGGGGCTATGGCTACACCTTC. Protein product: CASRPQTGGYGYTF.

This chain joins TRBV5-1 and TRBJ1-2; weak D call: TRBD1 (5 bases). The CDR3 loop spans 12 amino acids. CDR1 and CDR2 (germline): SGHRS, YFSETQ. V lost 4 bases and J lost 5, with 9 bases in between. DNA for the CDR3: TGCGCCAGCAGCGTTGACAGATATGGCTACACCTTC. This encodes CASSVDRYGYTF.

The chain recombines TRBV7-2 with TRBJ1-3, with 8 bases matching TRBD1. The germline V gene has CDR1 SGHTA and CDR2 FQGNSA. The CDR3 covers 17 residues. The V gene end was trimmed by 5 bases and the J gene end by 0 bases; junction bases not matched to a gene: 9. The CDR3 sequence is CASSTGYRGSSGNTIYF. The CDR3 DNA reads TGTGCCAGCAGCACAGGATACAGGGGGTCCTCTGGAAACACCATATATTTT.

The chain employs TRBV6-6 and TRBJ1-1, with D perhaps TRBD1 (6 bases). Germline V gene lookup returns CDR1 MNHNY and CDR2 SVGAGI (reference sequence). The CDR3 is made up of 14 amino acids. V lost 3 bases and J 1 base, leaving 9 bases between the germline ends. CDR3 DNA: TGTGCCAGCAGTTATGGACAGCAGAACACTGAAGCTTTCTTT. This translates into CASSYGQQNTEAFF.

The chain carries TRBV7-4 and TRBJ1-2; 10 bases align to TRBD1. The trim removed 9 bases at V and 8 bases at J, leaving 9 bases unmatched. This CDR3 region has 13 residues. Germline V gene data show CDR1 as SGHVT and CDR2 as SQSDAQ. The CDR3 DNA sequence: TGTGCCAGACCGACAGGGGGCGGGAAAGGCTACACCTTC. The encoded protein is CARPTGGGKGYTF.

V and J are TRBV2 and TRBJ2-5; weak D call: TRBD2 (6 bases). V was clipped by 5 bases and J by 7 bases, with 17 bases between them. The germline gives CDR1 SNHLY, CDR2 FYNNEI. There are 14 residues in the CDR3. The CDR3 spells CASSRLEESVTQYF. The CDR3 DNA reads TGTGCCAGCAGTCGACTAGAGGAGTCGGTGACCCAGTACTTC.

The CDR3 DNA follows: TGTGCCAGTAGTACGACAGGGTTAGGTGAGCAGTTCTTC. Its protein is CASSTTGLGEQFF. The chain links TRBV19 to TRBJ2-1; 7 nucleotides line up with TRBD1. CDR1 LNHDA and CDR2 SQIVND come from the germline V gene (reference sequence). The CDR3 length is 13 residues. Losses at the gene ends were 4 bases for V and 9 bases for J; bases not matched to a gene: 6.

At least ten counts were recorded for this clone. This chain uses TRBV30 with TRBJ1-5; 7 bases line up with TRBD1. Per germline, CDR1 GTSNPN and CDR2 SVGIG (reference sequence). The trim removed 5 bases at V and 3 bases at J, leaving 4 bases unmatched. The CDR3 sequence is 13 residues long. In DNA form, the CDR3 reads TGTGCCTGGGCAGGGGGTTTCAATCAGCCCCAGCATTTT. It specifies CAWAGGFNQPQHF.

V and J are TRBV12-3 or TRBV12-4 and TRBJ1-5; D unclear. The CDR3 covers 13 residues. Trimming removed 6 bases from V and 0 bases from J, with 6 bases in between. The CDR3 nucleotides are TGTGCCAGCAGGGAGGCTAGCAATCAGCCCCAGCATTTT. Translated, it gives CASREASNQPQHF.

V gene TRBV29-1 combines with J gene TRBJ1-1, with D possibly matching TRBD1 (5 bases). Looked up from germline, CDR1 is SQVTM and CDR2 is ANQGSEA. CDR3 length equals 14 residues. V dropped 3 bases and J dropped 0 bases, with 11 bases sitting between them. This chain's CDR3 is CSVDGTGMNTEAFF. The CDR3 nucleotides are TGCAGCGTTGACGGGACTGGTATGAACACTGAAGCTTTCTTT.

The chain recombines TRBV4-1 with TRBJ1-2; D possibly corresponds to TRBD1 (5 bases). The CDR3 spans 12 residues. The germline V and J ends were trimmed by 1 base and 14 bases, with 14 bases remaining between them. The germline V gene has CDR1 MGHRA and CDR2 YSYEKL. The CDR3 loop is CASSQVAGPSTF. The CDR3 DNA reads as TGCGCCAGCAGCCAAGTTGCAGGGCCGTCTACCTTC.

The chain links TRBV5-5 to TRBJ1-4, with D possibly matching TRBD1 (6 bases). CDR1 is SGHKS, CDR2 YYEKEE, per germline (reference sequence). Trimming took off 3 bases at V and 11 bases at J, with 11 bases between the two ends. The CDR3 runs to 12 residues. The CDR3 DNA is TGTGCCAGCAGCTCAAGGGGGGGGAAACTGTTTTTT. Residues: CASSSRGGKLFF.

The chain combines TRBV6-5 with TRBJ1-4; D uncertain. The germline CDR1 and CDR2 sequences are MNHEY and SVGAGI. V was cut by 6 bases and J by 5 bases, with 16 bases left in between. This CDR3 comprises 15 residues. DNA of the CDR3: TGTGCCAGCAGACCCATTCCGGGGTCCAATGAAAAACTGTTTTTT. Translation gives CASRPIPGSNEKLFF.

CDR3 loop: CASKQTSGVADTQYF. The CDR3, as DNA: TGCGCCAGCAAACAGACTAGCGGGGTGGCAGATACGCAGTATTTT. This chain connects TRBV5-1 to TRBJ2-3, with TRBD2 matching over 11 bases. Germline V CDR1 and CDR2: SGHRS, YFSETQ. The CDR3 length is 15 residues. Trimming removed 6 bases from V and 4 bases from J; junction bases left unmatched: 7.

This chain connects TRBV6-6 to TRBJ2-1; 8 nucleotides match TRBD1. This CDR3 spans 16 amino acids. V dropped 2 bases and J dropped 11; count of bases not matched to a gene: 14. CDR1 MNHNY and CDR2 SVGAGI come from the germline V gene (reference sequence). CDR3 protein: CASSYESGTGTYKQFF. The CDR3 region has the DNA TGTGCCAGCAGTTACGAGTCGGGGACAGGCACCTACAAGCAGTTCTTC.

As for this clone: This sample includes further DNA sequences coding for the same CDR3. This rearrangement joins TRBV15 to TRBJ2-1; D perhaps matches TRBD2 (5 bases). V was shortened by 0 bases and J by 4 bases, with 7 bases between the two germline ends. CDR1 and CDR2 from the germline V gene are LNHNV and YYDKDF (reference sequence). This CDR3 is 14 amino acids long. The CDR3 here is CATSRDRGYNEQFF. The CDR3 DNA follows: TGTGCCACCAGCAGAGATCGGGGATACAATGAGCAGTTCTTC.